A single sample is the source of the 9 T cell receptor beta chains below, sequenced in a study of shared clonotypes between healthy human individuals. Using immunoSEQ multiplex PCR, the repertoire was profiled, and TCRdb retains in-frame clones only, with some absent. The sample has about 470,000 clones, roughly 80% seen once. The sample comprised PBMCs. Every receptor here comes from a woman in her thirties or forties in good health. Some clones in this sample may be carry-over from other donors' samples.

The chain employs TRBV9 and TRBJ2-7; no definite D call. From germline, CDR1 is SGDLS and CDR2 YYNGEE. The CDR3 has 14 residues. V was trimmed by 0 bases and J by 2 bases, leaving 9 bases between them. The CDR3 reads CASSVGRGAYEQYF. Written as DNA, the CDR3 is TGTGCCAGCAGCGTAGGACGCGGTGCCTACGAGCAGTACTTC.

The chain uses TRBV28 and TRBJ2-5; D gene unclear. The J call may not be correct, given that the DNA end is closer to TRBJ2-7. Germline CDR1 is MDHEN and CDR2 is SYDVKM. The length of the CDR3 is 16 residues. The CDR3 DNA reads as TGTGCCAGCAGTGACCCTGGGCACACTCCGTTTTACGAGCAGTACTTC. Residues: CASSDPGHTPFYEQYF.

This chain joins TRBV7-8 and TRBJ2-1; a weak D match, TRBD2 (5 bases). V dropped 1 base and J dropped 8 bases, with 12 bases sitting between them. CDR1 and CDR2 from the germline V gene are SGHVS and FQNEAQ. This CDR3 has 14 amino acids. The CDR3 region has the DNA TGTGCCAGCAGCTTAGAGGCTTTGCGGGATGAGCAGTTCTTC. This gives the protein CASSLEALRDEQFF. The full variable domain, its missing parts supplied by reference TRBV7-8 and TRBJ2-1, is GAGVSQSPRYKVAKRGQDVALRCDPISGHVSLFWYQQALGQGPEFLTYFQNEAQLDKSGLPSDRFFAERPEGSVSTLKIQRTQQEDSAVYLCASSLEALRDEQFFGPGTRLTVL.

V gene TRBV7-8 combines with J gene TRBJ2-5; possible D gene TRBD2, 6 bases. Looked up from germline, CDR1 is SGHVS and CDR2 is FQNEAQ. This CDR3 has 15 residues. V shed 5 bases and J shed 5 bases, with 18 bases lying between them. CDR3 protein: CASSHRSGTGETQYF. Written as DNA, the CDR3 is TGTGCCAGCAGCCACCGTAGCGGCACGGGGGAGACCCAGTACTTC.

The DNA for the CDR3 is TGTGCCAGCAGCCAAGAACATAGCGGCGGGGAGCTGTTTTTT. Protein: CASSQEHSGGELFF. The chain carries TRBV4-2 and TRBJ2-2, with D possibly TRBD2 on 6 matching bases. This CDR3 contains 14 residues. Trimming removed 0 bases at V and 7 bases at J, with 9 bases between. Germline V gives CDR1 LGHNA, CDR2 YNFKEQ.

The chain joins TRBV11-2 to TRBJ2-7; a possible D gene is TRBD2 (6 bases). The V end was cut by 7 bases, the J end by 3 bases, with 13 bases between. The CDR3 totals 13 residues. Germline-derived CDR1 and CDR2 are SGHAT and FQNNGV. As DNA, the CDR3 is TGTGCCAGCAATACGGGAGCAAACTACGAGCAGTACTTC. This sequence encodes CASNTGANYEQYF.

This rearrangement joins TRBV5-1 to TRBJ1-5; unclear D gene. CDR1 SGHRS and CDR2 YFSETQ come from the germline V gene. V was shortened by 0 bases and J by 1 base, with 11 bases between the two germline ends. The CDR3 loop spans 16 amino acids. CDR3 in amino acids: CASSLGAQTSNQPQHF. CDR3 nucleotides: TGCGCCAGCAGCTTGGGGGCACAGACCAGCAATCAGCCCCAGCATTTT.

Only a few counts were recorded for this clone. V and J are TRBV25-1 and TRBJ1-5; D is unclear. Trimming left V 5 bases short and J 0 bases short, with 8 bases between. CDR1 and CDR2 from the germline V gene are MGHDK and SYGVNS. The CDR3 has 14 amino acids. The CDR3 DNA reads TGTGCCAGCAGTCCCGGGAATAGCAATCAGCCCCAGCATTTT. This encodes CASSPGNSNQPQHF. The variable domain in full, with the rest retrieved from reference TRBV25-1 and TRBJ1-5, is EADIYQTPRYLVIGTGKKITLECSQTMGHDKMYWYQQDPGMELHLIHYSYGVNSTEKGDLSSESTVSRIRTEHFPLTLESARPSHTSQYLCASSPGNSNQPQHFGDGTRLSIL.

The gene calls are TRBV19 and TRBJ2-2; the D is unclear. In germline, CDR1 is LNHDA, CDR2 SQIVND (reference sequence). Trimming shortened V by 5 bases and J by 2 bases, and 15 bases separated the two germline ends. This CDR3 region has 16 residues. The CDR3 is CASSPQRESNTGELFF. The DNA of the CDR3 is TGTGCCAGTAGTCCCCAAAGGGAAAGTAACACCGGGGAGCTGTTTTTT.